This T cell receptor beta chain was sequenced in a study of blood T cell dynamics during melanoma immunotherapy. Study-level background: Patients with metastatic melanoma got pembrolizumab or nivolumab-ipilimumab as first-line care.

The data were produced by immunoSEQ multiplex PCR, yet TCRdb's version contains in-frame clones alone and is incomplete. The sample lists around 11,000 clones, 70% to 90% seen once, with about 19% in the top ten. The time point denotes: pre-treatment baseline. Germline CDR1 reads SGDLS; CDR2 reads YYNGEE. V was clipped by 3 bases and J by 7 bases, with 11 bases between them. CDR3 size: 14 residues. The material was blood, obtained from a patient treated with checkpoint blockade. This clonotype was sampled from a human donor with melanoma. The chain carries TRBV9 and TRBJ1-6; D may be TRBD1 (5 bases). In nucleotides, the CDR3 is TGTGCCAGCAGCGCACAGGCGGGGAATTCACCCCTCCACTTT. Translating gives CASSAQAGNSPLHF.